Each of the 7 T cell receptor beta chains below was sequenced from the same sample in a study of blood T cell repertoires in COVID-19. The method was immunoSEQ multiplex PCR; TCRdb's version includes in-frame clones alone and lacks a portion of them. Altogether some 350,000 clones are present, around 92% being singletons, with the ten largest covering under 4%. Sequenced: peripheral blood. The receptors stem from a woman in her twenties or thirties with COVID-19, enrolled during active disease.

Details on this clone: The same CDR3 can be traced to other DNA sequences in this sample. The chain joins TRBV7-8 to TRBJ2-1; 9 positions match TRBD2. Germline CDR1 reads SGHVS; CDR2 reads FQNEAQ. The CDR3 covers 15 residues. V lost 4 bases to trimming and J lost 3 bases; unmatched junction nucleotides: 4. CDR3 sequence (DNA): TGTGCCAGCAGCTCCACTAGCGGGCGCTACAATGAGCAGTTCTTC. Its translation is CASSSTSGRYNEQFF.

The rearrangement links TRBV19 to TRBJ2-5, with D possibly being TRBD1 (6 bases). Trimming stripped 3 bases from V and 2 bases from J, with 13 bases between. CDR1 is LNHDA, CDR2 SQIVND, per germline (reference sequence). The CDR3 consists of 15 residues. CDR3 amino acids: CASSIGLRGQETQYF. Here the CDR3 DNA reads TGTGCCAGTAGTATCGGTCTGAGGGGGCAAGAGACCCAGTACTTC.

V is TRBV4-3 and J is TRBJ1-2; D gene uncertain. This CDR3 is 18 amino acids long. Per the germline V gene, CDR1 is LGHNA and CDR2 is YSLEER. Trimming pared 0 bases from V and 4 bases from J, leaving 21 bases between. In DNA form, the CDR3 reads TGCGCCAGCAGCCAAGATCTAGAGGGATGGGTGTCTCTCTATGGCTACACCTTC. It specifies CASSQDLEGWVSLYGYTF.

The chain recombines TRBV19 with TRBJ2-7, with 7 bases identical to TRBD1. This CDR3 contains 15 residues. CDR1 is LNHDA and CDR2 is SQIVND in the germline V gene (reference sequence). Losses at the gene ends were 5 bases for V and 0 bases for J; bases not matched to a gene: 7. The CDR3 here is CASSAIQGNSYEQYF. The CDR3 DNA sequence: TGTGCCAGTAGTGCTATACAGGGGAACTCCTACGAGCAGTACTTC.

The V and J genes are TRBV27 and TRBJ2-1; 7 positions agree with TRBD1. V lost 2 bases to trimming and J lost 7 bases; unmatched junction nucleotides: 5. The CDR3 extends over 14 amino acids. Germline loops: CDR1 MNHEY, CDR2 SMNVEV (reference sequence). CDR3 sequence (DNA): TGTGCCAGCAGTTTAGCTGCACAGGGGAATGAGCAGTTCTTC. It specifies CASSLAAQGNEQFF.

CDR3 DNA sequence: TGCAGCGTTGTGAAGGCGGGCGGCGCTGAAGCTTTCTTT. Translating it yields CSVVKAGGAEAFF. V gene TRBV29-1 combines with J gene TRBJ1-1, with no clear D. Germline CDR1 reads SQVTM; CDR2 reads ANQGSEA. The CDR3 covers 13 residues. With 4 bases removed from V and 6 bases from J, the gap between germline ends came to 15 bases.

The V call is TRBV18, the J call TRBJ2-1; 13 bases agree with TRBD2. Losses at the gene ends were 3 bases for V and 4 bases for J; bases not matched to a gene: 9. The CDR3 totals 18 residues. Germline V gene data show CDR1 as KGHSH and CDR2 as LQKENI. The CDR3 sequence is CASSPEGLAGSLYNEQFF. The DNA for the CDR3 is TGTGCCAGCTCACCGGAGGGACTAGCGGGGAGCCTTTACAATGAGCAGTTCTTC.